What follows are 5 T cell receptor beta chains derived from one specimen sequenced in a study of regulatory T cells in long-lasting Graves disease. Sample time point: newly diagnosed GD, antithyroid drugs for less than 3 months. Researchers made the TCR library from RNA that was extracted from PBMCs. For TCR beta, libraries came from iRepertoire HTBI primers and Arm-PCR of CDR3 regions. TCRdb re-called the multiplex PCR reads through MiXCR, storing one row per CDR3 protein. This sample has approximately 230,000 distinct CDR3 sequences, with 18% found just once. This sample comprised peripheral blood mononuclear cells (PBMCs), obtained at new diagnosis, from a patient treated with antithyroid drugs. The receptors here all came from a female donor with Graves disease.

The chain employs TRBV6-1 and TRBJ1-5; 7 bases align to TRBD1. With 8 bases clipped from V and 1 base from J, the junction kept 11 bases outside the gene matches. The CDR3 consists of 16 residues. Per the germline V gene, CDR1 is MNHNS and CDR2 is SASEGT. This CDR3 is CASGKTGERSNQPQHF. The CDR3 DNA reads as TGTGCCAGCGGGAAAACAGGGGAGAGGAGCAATCAGCCCCAGCATTTT.

This clonotype showed up just a few times. V gene TRBV19 combines with J gene TRBJ2-1, with 8 positions matching TRBD2. Germline assignment: CDR1 LNHDA and CDR2 SQIVND (reference sequence). This CDR3 is built from 15 residues. V was pared by 4 bases and J by 1 base, with 3 bases of the junction left unmatched. The CDR3 is CASSTGLASYNEQFF. The CDR3 bases are TGTGCCAGTAGTACCGGACTAGCTTCCTACAATGAGCAGTTCTTC.

This clonotype has at least ten counts. This rearrangement joins TRBV2 to TRBJ1-5; 8 bases are a match to TRBD1. This CDR3 is 18 amino acids long. After removal of 5 bases from V and 5 bases from J, the junction contained 17 bases not matched to a gene. Germline V gene data show CDR1 as SNHLY and CDR2 as FYNNEI. The DNA for the CDR3 is TGTGCCAGCAGTTGGACAGGGTTGGCTAAGGGGTCGGATCAGCCCCAGCATTTT. It encodes CASSWTGLAKGSDQPQHF. Together with reference TRBV2 and TRBJ1-5, the CDR3 gives the full variable domain: EPEVTQTPSHQVTQMGQEVILRCVPISNHLYFYWYRQILGQKVEFLVSFYNNEISEKSEIFDDQFSVERPDGSNFTLKIRSTKLEDSAMYFCASSWTGLAKGSDQPQHFGDGTRLSIL.

This clonotype was detected many times. The V and J genes are TRBV29-1 and TRBJ2-1; TRBD2 aligns across 8 bases. The CDR3 has 16 residues. Germline values: CDR1 SQVTM, CDR2 ANQGSEA. V was pared by 0 bases and J by 0 bases, with 4 bases of the junction left unmatched. CDR3 DNA: TGCAGCGTTGAAGATGGGCTAGCGGGCTCCTACAATGAGCAGTTCTTC. This encodes CSVEDGLAGSYNEQFF.

This clonotype came up many times. This chain connects TRBV4-2 to TRBJ1-1; a weak D match, TRBD1 (6 bases). This CDR3 has 16 amino acids. Trimming took 5 bases from V and 6 from J, leaving 22 bases between them. Germline V gives CDR1 LGHNA, CDR2 YNFKEQ. Written as DNA, the CDR3 is TGTGCCAGCAGCTGGATGGGGACAAAGGGCATCCCTGAAGCTTTCTTT. This translates into CASSWMGTKGIPEAFF.